The rows below give T cell receptor beta chains drawn from one sample of a study of blood T cell repertoires in COVID-19. The data were produced by immunoSEQ multiplex PCR, yet TCRdb's version contains in-frame clones alone and is incomplete. Altogether around 470,000 clones are present, 80% to 95% being singletons, with the ten largest covering about 0.6%. Material: PBMCs or T cells enriched from blood (not recorded which). The receptors come from a man aged 18 to 35 who had recovered from COVID-19. Both conserved end residues are part of each CDR3. D genes are given only for firm matches. Expanded clones get a size class; other rows say once, few or many, or leave the size out.

J: TRBJ1-1; size: few; D: TRBD1; V: TRBV10-3; CDR3: CAISTGEGYTEAFF; DNA: TGTGCCATCAGTACAGGGGAAGGGTACACTGAAGCTTTCTTT
J: TRBJ1-4; size: NA; D: NA; V: TRBV10-3; CDR3: CAISRDLGTNEKLFF; DNA: TGTGCCATCAGCCGAGACCTAGGCACTAATGAAAAACTGTTTTTT
J: TRBJ1-1; size: NA; D: NA; V: TRBV19; CDR3: CASSITGTKFNTEAFF; DNA: TGTGCCAGTAGTATAACGGGAACAAAGTTTAACACTGAAGCTTTCTTT
J: TRBJ2-1; size: NA; D: TRBD2; V: TRBV2; CDR3: CAIRGSGRGSYNEQFF; DNA: TGTGCCATAAGGGGTAGCGGGAGGGGGAGCTACAATGAGCAGTTCTTC
J: TRBJ1-4; size: NA; D: NA; V: TRBV27; CDR3: CASSRSTTTNEKLFF; DNA: TGTGCCAGCAGCCGATCCACTACAACTAATGAAAAACTGTTTTTT
J: TRBJ1-5; size: NA; D: TRBD1; V: TRBV15; CDR3: CATSSQTGGNQPQHF; DNA: TGTGCCACCAGCAGCCAGACAGGGGGCAATCAGCCCCAGCATTTT
J: TRBJ1-5; size: NA; D: NA; V: TRBV7-7; CDR3: CASSLTRDQPQHF; DNA: TGTGCCAGCAGCTTAACCAGGGATCAGCCCCAGCATTTT
J: TRBJ2-7; size: once; D: TRBD2; V: TRBV19; CDR3: CASSIEGASGGEQYF; DNA: TGTGCCAGTAGTATAGAAGGGGCTAGCGGAGGCGAGCAGTACTTC
J: TRBJ1-6; size: NA; D: TRBD1; V: TRBV27; CDR3: CASSSGQAINSPLHF; DNA: TGTGCCAGCAGTAGTGGACAGGCGATAAACTCACCCCTCCACTTT
J: TRBJ1-3; size: NA; D: NA; V: TRBV10-3; CDR3: CAIRPGLTHTIYF; DNA: TGTGCCATCAGACCAGGGCTTACCCACACCATATATTTT
J: TRBJ2-1; size: NA; D: NA; V: TRBV12-5; CDR3: CARNRGARYNEQFF; DNA: TGTGCTAGAAACCGCGGGGCAAGGTACAATGAGCAGTTCTTC
J: TRBJ2-5; size: NA; D: NA; V: TRBV27; CDR3: CASSARGSWAQETQYF; DNA: TGTGCCAGCAGCGCTCGTGGGAGTTGGGCCCAAGAGACCCAGTACTTC
J: TRBJ1-1; size: NA; D: NA; V: TRBV11-2; CDR3: CASSSQGVGNTEAFF; DNA: TGTGCCAGCAGCTCCCAAGGGGTAGGGAACACTGAAGCTTTCTTT
J: TRBJ2-1; size: NA; D: TRBD2; V: TRBV10-1; CDR3: CASSATSGRNEQFF; DNA: TGCGCCAGCAGTGCCACTAGCGGGAGAAATGAGCAGTTCTTC
J: TRBJ1-1; size: NA; D: TRBD1; V: TRBV19; CDR3: CASTGGEKMNTEAFF; DNA: TGTGCCAGTACAGGGGGCGAAAAAATGAACACTGAAGCTTTCTTT
J: TRBJ1-2; size: once; D: NA; V: TRBV28; CDR3: CASSTTGNYGYTF; DNA: TGTGCCAGCAGTACAACAGGGAACTATGGCTACACCTTC